This T cell receptor (beta chain) was sequenced in a study of control samples from healthy donors and cancer patients. Produced via immunoSEQ multiplex PCR; TCRdb's table is partial and in-frame only. The table records 150,000 to 200,000 clones, around 90% of them present only once. Trimming cost V 4 bases and J 7 bases, with 15 bases left between them. The CDR3 length is 15 residues. CDR1 is SGDLS and CDR2 is YYNGEE in the germline V gene. The clonotype comes from a man aged 30 to 39 in good health. The V and J genes are TRBV9 and TRBJ1-6; D may be TRBD1 (6 bases). Source material: blood. Here the CDR3 reads CASSPSQGTNSPLHF. For the CDR3, the DNA is TGTGCCAGCAGCCCCAGCCAGGGGACGAATTCACCCCTCCACTTT.